This note documents a single T cell receptor (beta chain) sequence. The ends were cut back, 5 bases at V and 4 bases at J, with 20 bases in the middle. The germline CDR1 and CDR2 sequences are MNHEY and SMNVEV (reference sequence). This CDR3 comprises 16 residues. This entry comes from a study of cytomegalovirus exposure and HLA in healthy donors. Some clones are missing from TCRdb's copy, which holds only in-frame ones; the method was immunoSEQ multiplex PCR. The sample consists of 55,000 to 70,000 clones, roughly 94% of them appearing once. Sequencing used PBMCs. The chain links TRBV27 to TRBJ2-5, with D possibly matching TRBD2 (6 bases). This TCR derives from a man aged 18 to 29 in good health and CMV-seronegative. CDR3 coding DNA: TGTGCCAGCAGTCTACTCCGGGGGAACTCACTAGAGACCCAGTACTTC. Residues: CASSLLRGNSLETQYF.